Sequencing of this TCR beta chain was carried out in a study of beta chain features in type 1 diabetes. Broader study findings: Type 1 diabetes patients had moderately but significantly shorter TCRB CDR3s in all four CD4+ subsets.

The entirety of the isolated RNA underwent reverse transcription, so expressed TCRB transcripts were sequenced. The method was immunoSEQ multiplex PCR; TCRdb's version includes in-frame clones alone and lacks a portion of them. The sample has tens of thousands of clones, under 60% seen once. The V gene lost 2 bases and the J gene lost 4 bases, with 8 bases spanning the gap. The CDR3 totals 13 residues. Germline V gives CDR1 MDHEN, CDR2 SYDVKM. As regards this clone: The antigen is unknown.

The material sequenced was Tregs from blood. The TCR originated in a middle-aged woman with type 1 diabetes. The chain is built from TRBV28 and TRBJ1-2; D is undetermined. The CDR3 reads CASSLTAGYGYTF. In DNA form, the CDR3 reads TGTGCCAGCAGTTTAACGGCGGGCTATGGCTACACCTTC.